A single sample is the source of the 32 T cell receptor beta chains below, sequenced in a study of cytomegalovirus exposure and HLA in healthy donors. Method: immunoSEQ multiplex PCR; TCRdb's copy keeps in-frame clones and lacks some. Of around 150,000 clones in the sample, about 96% were seen once. The sample taken for sequencing was PBMCs. The receptors here all came from a woman younger than 30 in good health and CMV-seronegative.

V gene TRBV6-1 combines with J gene TRBJ2-1, with TRBD1 identical over 11 bases. J lost 6 bases, V lost 6 bases, and 7 bases had no gene match. CDR3 length: 15 amino acids. Per germline, CDR1 MNHNS and CDR2 SASEGT. The CDR3 sequence: CASSEPGTGGNEQFF. DNA for the CDR3: TGTGCCAGCAGCGAACCCGGGACAGGGGGCAATGAGCAGTTCTTC.

The V gene is TRBV6-6, the J gene TRBJ2-1; 8 nucleotides agree with TRBD2. Looked up from germline, CDR1 is MNHNY and CDR2 is SVGAGI (reference sequence). J lost 0 bases, V lost 11 bases, and 9 bases had no gene match. The length of the CDR3 is 15 residues. CDR3 residues: CAASGGGSSYNEQFF. In DNA form, the CDR3 reads TGTGCCGCCTCCGGGGGGGGAAGCTCCTACAATGAGCAGTTCTTC.

The genes are TRBV30 and TRBJ2-7; a weak D match, TRBD2 (5 bases). This CDR3 is built from 15 residues. V lost 6 bases to trimming and J lost 5 bases, with 23 bases between them. The germline V gene has CDR1 GTSNPN and CDR2 SVGIG (reference sequence). In DNA, the CDR3 is TGTGCCTGCGTGCCGAGGACTCCTTTTAGCCACGAGCAGTACTTC. Translated, it gives CACVPRTPFSHEQYF. Using reference TRBV30 and TRBJ2-7 for the parts outside the CDR3, the full variable domain is SQTIHQWPATLVQPVGSPLSLECTVEGTSNPNLYWYRQAAGRGLQLLFYSVGIGQISSEVPQNLSASRPQDRQFILSSKKLLLSDSGFYLCACVPRTPFSHEQYFGPGTRLTVT.

This sequence joins TRBV5-1 and TRBJ1-1, with 7 bases that match TRBD1. CDR3 length: 14 amino acids. The J segment lost 8 bases and the V segment lost 3 bases, leaving 10 bases of the junction unmatched. Germline CDR1 reads SGHRS; CDR2 reads YFSETQ. CDR3 sequence reads: CASSSSPGQPEAFF. CDR3 bases: TGCGCCAGCAGCTCAAGTCCGGGACAGCCCGAAGCTTTCTTT. Complete variable domain (other parts from reference TRBV5-1 and TRBJ1-1): KAGVTQTPRYLIKTRGQQVTLSCSPISGHRSVSWYQQTPGQGLQFLFEYFSETQRNKGNFPGRFSGRQFSNSRSEMNVSTLELGDSALYLCASSSSPGQPEAFFGQGTRLTVV.

The rearrangement links TRBV18 to TRBJ1-6, with D unresolved. This CDR3 region has 18 residues. The V gene's germline CDR1 is KGHSH and CDR2 LQKENI. V lost 1 base and J 5 bases, leaving 18 bases between the germline ends. The CDR3 bases are TGTGCCAGCTCACCACTCGCGACAACAGCAAACAATAATTCACCCCTCCACTTT. Translating gives CASSPLATTANNNSPLHF.

The chain combines TRBV18 with TRBJ2-3, with 7 bases aligning to TRBD2. This CDR3 has 16 amino acids. Germline CDR1 reads KGHSH; CDR2 reads LQKENI. V lost 4 bases, J lost 6 bases, and 13 bases stayed unmatched. The CDR3 here is CASSLSSGVSGDTQYF. CDR3 coding DNA: TGTGCCAGCTCACTATCAAGCGGGGTATCAGGGGATACGCAGTATTTT.

The genes are TRBV7-2 and TRBJ2-3; 7 bases are a match to TRBD2. The V and J ends lost 8 bases and 3 bases, in that order; junction bases with no gene match: 11. From germline, CDR1 is SGHTA and CDR2 FQGNSA. The CDR3 totals 15 residues. The DNA for the CDR3 is TGTGCCAGCCAAACTTCTAGCGGCGGGACAGATACGCAGTATTTT. This sequence encodes CASQTSSGGTDTQYF.

The chain combines TRBV19 with TRBJ2-1; 7 bases fit TRBD2. The V and J ends lost 8 bases and 9 bases, in that order; junction bases with no gene match: 4. Germline V lookup: CDR1 LNHDA, CDR2 SQIVND (reference sequence). The CDR3 totals 11 residues. CDR3 coding DNA: TGTGCCAGTTGCGGGGGTGGTGAGCAGTTCTTC. It specifies CASCGGGEQFF.

The chain links TRBV5-3 to TRBJ1-5, with a tentative D call TRBD1 (6 bases). TRBV5-3 has ORF status, its function being uncertain. The CDR3 contains 16 residues. V was clipped by 0 bases and J by 4 bases, with 14 bases between them. The DNA of the CDR3 is TGTGCCAGAAGCTTGGCCCCCAGGGGCCGTAATCAGCCCCAGCATTTT. Translation: CARSLAPRGRNQPQHF.

The chain carries TRBV19 and TRBJ1-1, with 8 bases aligning to TRBD1. CDR3 length: 14 amino acids. Germline CDR1 reads LNHDA; CDR2 reads SQIVND (reference sequence). Unmatched junction bases numbered 8, after V lost 9 bases and J lost 2 bases. The CDR3 here is CASNQGAGNTEAFF. In DNA form, the CDR3 reads TGTGCCAGCAACCAGGGGGCTGGTAACACTGAAGCTTTCTTT.

A few counts support this clone. V usage is TRBV11-3 and J usage is TRBJ2-2, with D perhaps TRBD1 (7 bases). Germline V gives CDR1 SGHNT, CDR2 YENEEA. With 5 bases removed from V and 6 bases from J, the gap between germline ends came to 25 bases. The length of the CDR3 is 18 residues. The CDR3 reads CASSKEGGTAGLAGELFF. As DNA, the CDR3 is TGTGCCAGCAGCAAAGAAGGGGGGACAGCCGGTTTGGCCGGGGAGCTGTTTTTT.

The chain combines TRBV30 with TRBJ1-1; 11 bases match TRBD1. The J segment lost 6 bases and the V segment lost 3 bases, leaving 9 bases of the junction unmatched. CDR1 is GTSNPN, CDR2 SVGIG, per germline (reference sequence). CDR3 size: 15 residues. For the CDR3, the DNA is TGTGCCTGGAGGGGGCCGGGACAGGGGGTCGCTGAAGCTTTCTTT. As protein: CAWRGPGQGVAEAFF.

The genes are TRBV5-6 and TRBJ1-3; D perhaps matches TRBD1 (5 bases). CDR3 length: 15 amino acids. Germline CDR1 is SGHDT and CDR2 is YYEEEE. Trimming stripped 2 bases from V and 0 bases from J, with 9 bases between. The CDR3 spells CASSLRGYSGNTIYF. Written as DNA, the CDR3 is TGTGCCAGCAGCTTAAGGGGTTACTCTGGAAACACCATATATTTT.

This clone was observed once. In DNA form, the CDR3 reads TGTGCCACCAGCTTACGACTAGCGGGGGTGGTTGAGCAGTTCTTC. It yields the protein CATSLRLAGVVEQFF. This sequence joins TRBV15 and TRBJ2-1; 12 bases fit TRBD2. Per the germline V gene, CDR1 is LNHNV and CDR2 is YYDKDF (reference sequence). The V and J ends lost 5 bases and 9 bases, in that order; junction bases with no gene match: 8. This CDR3 is built from 15 residues.

J is TRBJ2-2 and V is TRBV7-8; the match to TRBD2 covers 9 bases. The CDR3 consists of 18 residues. Germline V CDR1 and CDR2: SGHVS, FQNEAQ. After removal of 4 bases from V and 3 bases from J, the junction contained 12 bases not matched to a gene. CDR3 sequence: CASSSRRRGGRDTGELFF. In DNA, the CDR3 is TGTGCCAGCAGCTCCCGAAGGCGGGGGGGGCGGGACACCGGGGAGCTGTTTTTT.

The genes are TRBV5-6 and TRBJ1-3, with 7 bases fitting TRBD1. The ends lost 4 bases at V and 0 bases at J; junction bases unmatched: 10. The germline CDR1 and CDR2 sequences are SGHDT and YYEEEE. There are 17 residues in the CDR3. DNA of the CDR3: TGTGCCAGCAGCCGGAGAACGACAGGGTTCTCTGGAAACACCATATATTTT. It specifies CASSRRTTGFSGNTIYF.

The chain links TRBV6-5 to TRBJ1-1; D gene ambiguous. CDR1 and CDR2 from the germline V gene are MNHEY and SVGAGI. This CDR3 comprises 14 residues. V lost 0 bases to trimming and J lost 0 bases, with 5 bases between them. CDR3 sequence: CASSYSQVNTEAFF. The DNA of the CDR3 is TGTGCCAGCAGTTACTCGCAGGTGAACACTGAAGCTTTCTTT.

The V and J genes are TRBV4-1 and TRBJ1-2, with a weak D call TRBD1 (5 bases). The CDR3 consists of 14 residues. The germline CDR1 and CDR2 sequences are MGHRA and YSYEKL. Trimming stripped 4 bases from V and 2 bases from J, with 11 bases between. CDR3 DNA: TGCGCCAGCAGCCCGCCGGGGGTAAACTATGGCTACACCTTC. It codes for CASSPPGVNYGYTF.

This chain joins TRBV19 and TRBJ1-1; 7 nucleotides match TRBD1. Germline V gene data show CDR1 as LNHDA and CDR2 as SQIVND (reference sequence). V gave up 7 bases and J gave up 0 bases; unmatched junction bases: 2. The CDR3 is made up of 13 amino acids. The DNA of the CDR3 is TGTGCCAGTACAGGGGGATTGAACACTGAAGCTTTCTTT. Its protein product is CASTGGLNTEAFF. Full variable domain (rest looked up from reference TRBV19 and TRBJ1-1): DGGITQSPKYLFRKEGQNVTLSCEQNLNHDAMYWYRQDPGQGLRLIYYSQIVNDFQKGDIAEGYSVSREKKESFPLTVTSAQKNPTAFYLCASTGGLNTEAFFGQGTRLTVV.

The rearrangement uses TRBV19 and TRBJ2-2, with 7 nucleotides matching TRBD1. This CDR3 has 15 amino acids. Germline CDR1 LNHDA, CDR2 SQIVND (reference sequence). The J segment lost 1 base and the V segment lost 7 bases, leaving 6 bases of the junction unmatched. CDR3 in DNA: TGTGCCAGTACCCGGACAGGCTTGAACACCGGGGAGCTGTTTTTT. Its translation is CASTRTGLNTGELFF.

V and J are TRBV11-3 and TRBJ2-1, with D possibly matching TRBD1 (6 bases). The CDR3 runs 14 residues. Germline V gives CDR1 SGHNT, CDR2 YENEEA. Trimming took off 5 bases at V and 3 bases at J, with 11 bases between the two ends. CDR3 DNA: TGTGCCAGCAGCAAGGACAGCAGCTACAATGAGCAGTTCTTC. As protein: CASSKDSSYNEQFF.

This chain joins TRBV29-1 and TRBJ1-1; D ambiguous. CDR1 is SQVTM and CDR2 is ANQGSEA in the germline V gene. V shed 0 bases and J shed 7 bases, with 12 bases lying between them. This CDR3 has 13 residues. CDR3: CSVEETEGLEAFF. CDR3 DNA sequence: TGCAGCGTTGAAGAGACTGAGGGTCTTGAAGCTTTCTTT.

The chain has TRBV18 and TRBJ1-2; D unclear. The CDR3 length is 13 residues. Germline values: CDR1 KGHSH, CDR2 LQKENI. Trimming stripped 4 bases from V and 2 bases from J, with 8 bases between. The DNA for the CDR3 is TGTGCCAGCTCACTAGCCGGGAACTATGGCTACACCTTC. Encoded protein: CASSLAGNYGYTF.

This chain uses TRBV4-1 with TRBJ2-2, with TRBD1 as a possible D gene (5 bases). This CDR3 has 15 residues. Germline V gene lookup returns CDR1 MGHRA and CDR2 YSYEKL. Trimming removed 2 bases at V and 4 bases at J, with 11 bases between. DNA of the CDR3: TGCGCCAGCAGCCAACTACAGGAGATCACCGGGGAGCTGTTTTTT. Encoded protein: CASSQLQEITGELFF.

The chain links TRBV29-1 to TRBJ2-5, with TRBD1 identical over 7 bases. After removal of 7 bases from V and 7 bases from J, the junction contained 3 bases not matched to a gene. Germline V CDR1 and CDR2: SQVTM, ANQGSEA. The CDR3 extends over 10 amino acids. In DNA form, the CDR3 reads TGCAGCGCTTACAGGGGGACCCAGTACTTC. Its protein product is CSAYRGTQYF.

This chain joins TRBV7-9 and TRBJ2-3, with a tentative D call TRBD2 (5 bases). The length of the CDR3 is 13 residues. Germline V lookup: CDR1 SEHNR, CDR2 FQNEAQ (reference sequence). V lost 3 bases and J lost 3, with 7 bases in between. The CDR3 spells CASSFRGTDTQYF. The CDR3 DNA is TGTGCCAGCAGCTTTAGAGGGACAGATACGCAGTATTTT.

The chain is built from TRBV6-5 and TRBJ1-5, with 10 bases lining up with TRBD1. Germline-derived CDR1 and CDR2 are MNHEY and SVGAGI. The CDR3 contains 13 residues. J gave up 9 bases and V 6 bases, and 5 bases lay outside the gene matches. The DNA for the CDR3 is TGTGCCAGCAGCAGCCGGGACAGGGGGCCCCAGCATTTT. Amino acids: CASSSRDRGPQHF.

In regard to this clone: Compared with germline, one end of the junction differs, possibly owing to a read error. The rearrangement uses TRBV6-6 and TRBJ2-1; TRBD2 might be the D (7 bases). The CDR3 has 11 residues. Germline V gives CDR1 MNHNY, CDR2 SVGAGI (reference sequence). The CDR3 DNA sequence: TGCAAAGGAGGGGGGGCGCATGAGCAGTTCTTC. Its protein is CKGGGAHEQFF.

This CDR3 is CASSVSTYTEAFF. The CDR3 nucleotides are TGTGCCAGCAGCGTATCCACTTACACTGAAGCTTTCTTT. The chain links TRBV9 to TRBJ1-1; the D is unclear. CDR1 is SGDLS, CDR2 YYNGEE, per germline. The CDR3 totals 13 residues. Trimming cost V 1 base and J 3 bases, with 7 bases left between them.

The CDR3 is CAIRDDSSYEQYF. CDR3 bases: TGTGCCATCAGAGACGACAGCTCCTACGAGCAGTACTTC. This chain uses TRBV10-3 with TRBJ2-7, with a weak D call TRBD1 (5 bases). This CDR3 is 13 amino acids long. Trimming cost V 6 bases and J 0 bases, with 9 bases left between them. The germline V gene has CDR1 ENHRY and CDR2 SYGVKD.

The V call is TRBV5-1, the J call TRBJ2-6, with a possible D match to TRBD1 (6 bases). Germline values: CDR1 SGHRS, CDR2 YFSETQ. V was cut by 5 bases and J by 0 bases, with 30 bases left in between. The CDR3 covers 22 residues. The CDR3 coding sequence is TGCGCCAGCAGGCCGATCGGTGCCCCGACAGGACACCATCCCTCTGGGGCCAACGTCCTGACTTTC. Translated: CASRPIGAPTGHHPSGANVLTF.

The chain uses TRBV5-1 and TRBJ2-2; 10 bases agree with TRBD2. The CDR3 has 19 residues. CDR1 SGHRS and CDR2 YFSETQ come from the germline V gene. J lost 4 bases, V lost 0 bases, and 12 bases had no gene match. Here the CDR3 reads CASSLVKLAGASVTGELFF. Written as DNA, the CDR3 is TGCGCCAGCAGCTTGGTAAAGCTAGCGGGGGCTTCGGTCACCGGGGAGCTGTTTTTT. Drawing the rest from reference TRBV5-1 and TRBJ2-2, the complete variable domain is KAGVTQTPRYLIKTRGQQVTLSCSPISGHRSVSWYQQTPGQGLQFLFEYFSETQRNKGNFPGRFSGRQFSNSRSEMNVSTLELGDSALYLCASSLVKLAGASVTGELFFGEGSRLTVL.